A single sample is the source of the 12 T cell receptor beta chains below, sequenced in a study of cytomegalovirus exposure and HLA in healthy donors. Assay: immunoSEQ multiplex PCR; the TCRdb copy retains only in-frame clones and omits some. The sample has approximately 150,000 clones, around nine tenths seen once. The specimen sequenced was PBMCs. The source is a man aged 18-30 years in good health and CMV-seropositive.

V is TRBV18 and J is TRBJ2-1; possible D gene TRBD1, 6 bases. Germline V gene data show CDR1 as KGHSH and CDR2 as LQKENI. This CDR3 contains 13 residues. V lost 3 bases to trimming and J lost 7 bases, with 10 bases between them. DNA for the CDR3: TGTGCCAGCTCACCTACCAGGGGAAATGAGCAGTTCTTC. It specifies CASSPTRGNEQFF.

J is TRBJ2-1 and V is TRBV10-3, with TRBD1 as a possible D gene (5 bases). V gave up 6 bases and J gave up 6 bases, with 12 bases separating them. This CDR3 has 13 amino acids. Germline lookup yields CDR1 ENHRY and CDR2 SYGVKD. CDR3 sequence: CAIRTESRNEQFF. The CDR3 nucleotides read TGTGCCATCAGGACAGAAAGTCGCAATGAGCAGTTCTTC.

This chain links TRBV6-1 with TRBJ1-1; 7 positions agree with TRBD1. Per germline, CDR1 MNHNS and CDR2 SASEGT. V lost 8 bases, J lost 1 base, and 4 bases stayed unmatched. The CDR3 totals 13 residues. This CDR3 reads CASRGQQNTEAFF. The DNA for the CDR3 is TGTGCCAGCCGGGGACAGCAGAACACTGAAGCTTTCTTT.

J is TRBJ1-3 and V is TRBV5-1, with TRBD1 as a possible D gene (6 bases). CDR3 length: 16 residues. With 0 bases removed from V and 4 bases from J, the gap between germline ends came to 14 bases. CDR1 is SGHRS and CDR2 is YFSETQ in the germline V gene. In DNA form, the CDR3 reads TGCGCCAGCAGCTTGGTGGACAGAGAGGTGGGAAACACCATATATTTT. Translated: CASSLVDREVGNTIYF.

The chain employs TRBV6-5 and TRBJ2-2; 8 bases are shared with TRBD1. The CDR3 spans 14 residues. J gave up 5 bases and V 5 bases, and 4 bases lay outside the gene matches. Germline V CDR1 and CDR2: MNHEY, SVGAGI. The CDR3 coding sequence is TGTGCCAGCAGTAACGACAGGGGAACCGGGGAGCTGTTTTTT. It yields the protein CASSNDRGTGELFF.

This chain connects TRBV7-6 to TRBJ2-7; maybe TRBD2 (6 bases). Trimming shortened V by 1 base and J by 6 bases, and 13 bases separated the two germline ends. This CDR3 contains 14 residues. Germline CDR1 SGHVS, CDR2 FNYEAQ. DNA for the CDR3: TGTGCCAGCAGCTTAGGGACTAATGACGGCGAGCAGTACTTC. Its protein is CASSLGTNDGEQYF. Looking up the rest from reference TRBV7-6 and TRBJ2-7 gives the full variable domain: GAGVSQSPRYKVTKRGQDVALRCDPISGHVSLYWYRQALGQGPEFLTYFNYEAQQDKSGLPNDRFSAERPEGSISTLTIQRTEQRDSAMYRCASSLGTNDGEQYFGPGTRLTVT.

V and J are TRBV27 and TRBJ2-1; 7 bases agree with TRBD1. The junction had 9 bases not matched to a gene; V was cut back by 3 bases and J by 7 bases. The CDR3 runs 15 residues. Germline CDR1 reads MNHEY; CDR2 reads SMNVEV (reference sequence). CDR3 DNA: TGTGCCAGCAGTTTTGACAGGGCTCGGGTAAATGAGCAGTTCTTC. Its protein is CASSFDRARVNEQFF.

The chain employs TRBV13 and TRBJ1-1; maybe TRBD1 (5 bases). CDR3 length equals 12 residues. CDR1 and CDR2 (germline): PRHDT, FYEKMQ (reference sequence). Trimming stripped 3 bases from V and 11 bases from J, with 13 bases between. The CDR3 nucleotides read TGTGCCAGCAGCTTTGCGCAGGGCGACGCTTTCTTT. Residues: CASSFAQGDAFF.

The CDR3 protein is CASSIQGGTGRYGYTF. The CDR3 nucleotides are TGTGCCAGTAGTATCCAGGGGGGGACAGGCCGGTATGGCTACACCTTC. The V call is TRBV19, the J call TRBJ1-2, with 8 positions matching TRBD1. Germline V lookup: CDR1 LNHDA, CDR2 SQIVND (reference sequence). V shed 3 bases and J 5 bases; nucleotides not matched to a gene: 11. The CDR3 is made up of 16 amino acids.

V is TRBV19 and J is TRBJ1-5; D might be TRBD1 (5 bases). V was pared by 6 bases and J by 6 bases, with 15 bases between. This CDR3 is built from 14 residues. CDR1 is LNHDA and CDR2 is SQIVND in the germline V gene (reference sequence). The CDR3 DNA reads TGTGCCAGTAGCTCCCGGGGGAATAGTCAGCCCCAGCATTTT. It encodes CASSSRGNSQPQHF.

The chain combines TRBV4-3 with TRBJ2-1; 13 nucleotides agree with TRBD2. V lost 2 bases, J lost 6 bases, and 4 bases stayed unmatched. The CDR3 is 16 amino acids. The germline V gene has CDR1 LGHNA and CDR2 YSLEER. CDR3 coding DNA: TGCGCCAGCAGCCAACCGGGACTAGCGGGACCCAATGAGCAGTTCTTC. Protein: CASSQPGLAGPNEQFF.

This chain connects TRBV27 to TRBJ1-2, with 10 bases matching TRBD1. The CDR3 loop spans 13 amino acids. Germline lookup yields CDR1 MNHEY and CDR2 SMNVEV (reference sequence). J was trimmed by 7 bases and V by 6 bases; bases with no gene match: 5. The CDR3 loop is CASRGRTGGGYTF. The CDR3 DNA sequence: TGTGCCAGCAGAGGTAGGACAGGGGGTGGCTACACCTTC.